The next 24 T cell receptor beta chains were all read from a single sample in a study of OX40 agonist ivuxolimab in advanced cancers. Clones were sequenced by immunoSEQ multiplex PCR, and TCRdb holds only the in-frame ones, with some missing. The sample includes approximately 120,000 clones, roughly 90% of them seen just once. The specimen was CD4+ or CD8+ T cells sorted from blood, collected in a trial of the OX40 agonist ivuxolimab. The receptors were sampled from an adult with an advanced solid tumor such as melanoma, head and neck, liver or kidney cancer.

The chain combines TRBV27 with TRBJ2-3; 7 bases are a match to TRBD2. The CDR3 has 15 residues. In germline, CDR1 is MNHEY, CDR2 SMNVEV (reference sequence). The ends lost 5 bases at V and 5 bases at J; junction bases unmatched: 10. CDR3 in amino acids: CASSPSGTPQDTQYF. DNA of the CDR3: TGTGCCAGCAGTCCCAGCGGGACCCCCCAAGATACGCAGTATTTT.

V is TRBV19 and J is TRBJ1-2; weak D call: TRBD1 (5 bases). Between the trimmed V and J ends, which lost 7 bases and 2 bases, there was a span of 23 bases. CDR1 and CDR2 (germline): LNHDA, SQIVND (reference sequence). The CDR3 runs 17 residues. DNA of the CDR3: TGTGCCAGTATTGAGGGAGTCGGCGGGGCTCTGAACTATGGCTACACCTTC. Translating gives CASIEGVGGALNYGYTF.

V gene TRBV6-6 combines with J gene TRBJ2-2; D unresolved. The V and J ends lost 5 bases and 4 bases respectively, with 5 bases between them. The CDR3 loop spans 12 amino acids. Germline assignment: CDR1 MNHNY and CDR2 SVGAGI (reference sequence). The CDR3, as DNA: TGTGCCAGCAGTCGCATCACCGGGGAGCTGTTTTTT. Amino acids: CASSRITGELFF.

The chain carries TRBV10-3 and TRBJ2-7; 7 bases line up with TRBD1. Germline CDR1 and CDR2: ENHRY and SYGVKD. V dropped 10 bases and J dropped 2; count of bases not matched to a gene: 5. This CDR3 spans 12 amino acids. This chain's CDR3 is CATSTGAYEQYF. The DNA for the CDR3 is TGTGCCACCTCAACAGGGGCCTACGAGCAGTACTTC.

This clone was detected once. The CDR3 reads CASSLPGNQPQHF. CDR3 DNA: TGTGCCAGCAGCTTACCGGGAAATCAGCCCCAGCATTTT. The chain joins TRBV7-9 to TRBJ1-5; D unclear. CDR1 SEHNR and CDR2 FQNEAQ come from the germline V gene (reference sequence). V lost 2 bases and J lost 4, with 6 bases in between. The CDR3 is made up of 13 amino acids.

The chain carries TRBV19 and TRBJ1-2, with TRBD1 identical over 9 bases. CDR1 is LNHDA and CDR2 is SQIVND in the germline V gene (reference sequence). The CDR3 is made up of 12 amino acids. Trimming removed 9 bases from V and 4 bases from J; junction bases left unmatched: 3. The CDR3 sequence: CASRDRAYGYTF. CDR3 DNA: TGTGCCAGCCGGGACAGGGCCTATGGCTACACCTTC.

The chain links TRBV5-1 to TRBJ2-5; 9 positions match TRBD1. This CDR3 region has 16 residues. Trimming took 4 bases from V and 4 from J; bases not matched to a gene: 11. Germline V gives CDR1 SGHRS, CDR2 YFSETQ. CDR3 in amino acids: CASSPGGTGKAETQYF. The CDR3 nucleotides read TGCGCCAGCAGCCCTGGTGGGACAGGGAAGGCAGAGACCCAGTACTTC. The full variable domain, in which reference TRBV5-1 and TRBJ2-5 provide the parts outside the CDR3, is KAGVTQTPRYLIKTRGQQVTLSCSPISGHRSVSWYQQTPGQGLQFLFEYFSETQRNKGNFPGRFSGRQFSNSRSEMNVSTLELGDSALYLCASSPGGTGKAETQYFGPGTRLLVL.

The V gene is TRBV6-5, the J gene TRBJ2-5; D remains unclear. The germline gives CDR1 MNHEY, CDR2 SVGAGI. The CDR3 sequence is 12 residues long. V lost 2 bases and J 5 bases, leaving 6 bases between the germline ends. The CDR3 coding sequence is TGTGCCAGCAGTTACCCCGGGGAGACCCAGTACTTC. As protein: CASSYPGETQYF.

The CDR3 bases are TGTGCCATCCGGCCTCTCAGCTGGTGGAGCGCGAGCACAGATACGCAGTATTTT. Translating gives CAIRPLSWWSASTDTQYF. The chain recombines TRBV2 with TRBJ2-3; the D is unclear. In germline, CDR1 is SNHLY, CDR2 FYNNEI. Trimming took 10 bases from V and 0 from J, leaving 26 bases between them. This CDR3 has 18 amino acids.

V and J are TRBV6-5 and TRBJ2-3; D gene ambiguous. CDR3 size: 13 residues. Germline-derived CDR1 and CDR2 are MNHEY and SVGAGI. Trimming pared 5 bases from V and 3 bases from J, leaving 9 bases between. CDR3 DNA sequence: TGTGCCAGCAGTCCCGACGGGACAGATACGCAGTATTTT. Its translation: CASSPDGTDTQYF.

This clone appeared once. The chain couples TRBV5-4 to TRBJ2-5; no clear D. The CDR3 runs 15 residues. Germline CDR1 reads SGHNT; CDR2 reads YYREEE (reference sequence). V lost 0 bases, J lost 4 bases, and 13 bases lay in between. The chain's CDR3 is CASSLARREGETQYF. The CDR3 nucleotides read TGTGCCAGCAGCTTGGCCCGAAGGGAAGGAGAGACCCAGTACTTC.

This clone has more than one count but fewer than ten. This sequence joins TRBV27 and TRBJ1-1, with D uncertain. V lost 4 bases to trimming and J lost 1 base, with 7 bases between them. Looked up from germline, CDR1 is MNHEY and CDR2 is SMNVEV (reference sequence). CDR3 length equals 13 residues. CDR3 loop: CASSSAGNTEAFF. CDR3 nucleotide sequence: TGTGCCAGCAGTTCCGCAGGGAACACTGAAGCTTTCTTT.

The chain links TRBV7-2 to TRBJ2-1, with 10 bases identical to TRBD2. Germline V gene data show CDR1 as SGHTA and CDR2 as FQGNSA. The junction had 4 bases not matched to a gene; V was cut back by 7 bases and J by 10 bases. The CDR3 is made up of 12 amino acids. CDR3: CASTLAGEEQFF. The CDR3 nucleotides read TGTGCCAGCACCCTAGCGGGAGAAGAGCAGTTCTTC. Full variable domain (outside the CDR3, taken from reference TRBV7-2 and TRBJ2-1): GAGVSQSPSNKVTEKGKDVELRCDPISGHTALYWYRQSLGQGLEFLIYFQGNSAPDKSGLPSDRFSAERTGGSVSTLTIQRTQQEDSAVYLCASTLAGEEQFFGPGTRLTVL.

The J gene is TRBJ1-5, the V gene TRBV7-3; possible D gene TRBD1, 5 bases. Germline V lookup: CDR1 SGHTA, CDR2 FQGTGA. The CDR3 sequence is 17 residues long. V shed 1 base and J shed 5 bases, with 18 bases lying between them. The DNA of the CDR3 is TGTGCCAGCAGCTTAAGCCCGTACCGGGGGAACGATCAGCCCCAGCATTTT. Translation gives CASSLSPYRGNDQPQHF.

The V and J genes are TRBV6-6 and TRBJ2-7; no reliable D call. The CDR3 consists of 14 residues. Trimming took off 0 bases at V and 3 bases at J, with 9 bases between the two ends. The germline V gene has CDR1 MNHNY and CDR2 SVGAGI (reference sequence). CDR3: CASSYSSRVYEQYF. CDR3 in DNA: TGTGCCAGCAGTTACTCGAGCCGGGTCTACGAGCAGTACTTC.

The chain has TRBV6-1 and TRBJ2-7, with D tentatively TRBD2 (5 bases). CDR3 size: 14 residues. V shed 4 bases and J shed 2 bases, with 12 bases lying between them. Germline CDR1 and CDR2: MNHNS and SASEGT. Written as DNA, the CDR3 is TGTGCCAGCAGTGTCACTGGGAGTCCCTACGAGCAGTACTTC. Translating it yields CASSVTGSPYEQYF.

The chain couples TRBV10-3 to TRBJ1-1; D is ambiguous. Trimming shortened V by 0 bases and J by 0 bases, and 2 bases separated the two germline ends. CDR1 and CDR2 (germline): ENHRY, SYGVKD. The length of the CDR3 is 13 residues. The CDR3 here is CAISESLNTEAFF. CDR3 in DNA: TGTGCCATCAGTGAGTCGCTGAACACTGAAGCTTTCTTT.

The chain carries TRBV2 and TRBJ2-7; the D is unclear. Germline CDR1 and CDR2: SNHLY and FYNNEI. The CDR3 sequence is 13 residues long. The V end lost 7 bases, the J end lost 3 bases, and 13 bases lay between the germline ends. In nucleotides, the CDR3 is TGTGCCAGCATACTAAGGGCTGGCTACGAGCAGTACTTC. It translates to CASILRAGYEQYF.

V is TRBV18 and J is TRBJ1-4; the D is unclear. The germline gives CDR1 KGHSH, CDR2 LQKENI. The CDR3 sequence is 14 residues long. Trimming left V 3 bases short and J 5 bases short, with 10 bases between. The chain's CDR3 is CASSPASGNEKLFF. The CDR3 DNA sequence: TGTGCCAGCTCACCCGCTAGCGGGAATGAAAAACTGTTTTTT.

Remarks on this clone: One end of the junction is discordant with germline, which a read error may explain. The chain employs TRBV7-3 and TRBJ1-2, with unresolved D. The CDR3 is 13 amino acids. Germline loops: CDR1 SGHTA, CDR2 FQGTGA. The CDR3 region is CASSLTTLAQPIF. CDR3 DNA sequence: TGTGCCAGCAGCTTAACAACTCTGGCACAGCCAATCTTC.

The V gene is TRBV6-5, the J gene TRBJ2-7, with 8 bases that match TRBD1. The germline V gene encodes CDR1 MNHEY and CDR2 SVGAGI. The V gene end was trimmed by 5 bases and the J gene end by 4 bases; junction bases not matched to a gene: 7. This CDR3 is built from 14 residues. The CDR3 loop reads CASSASGQGYEQYF. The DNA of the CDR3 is TGTGCCAGCAGTGCCTCCGGACAGGGATACGAGCAGTACTTC.

In DNA, the CDR3 is TGTGCCAGCAGGGGACTGGCACCCACAGATACGCAGTATTTT. Translated: CASRGLAPTDTQYF. The chain links TRBV2 to TRBJ2-3, with a weak D call TRBD2 (6 bases). Per germline, CDR1 SNHLY and CDR2 FYNNEI. V lost 6 bases and J lost 2, with 12 bases in between. CDR3 size: 14 residues.

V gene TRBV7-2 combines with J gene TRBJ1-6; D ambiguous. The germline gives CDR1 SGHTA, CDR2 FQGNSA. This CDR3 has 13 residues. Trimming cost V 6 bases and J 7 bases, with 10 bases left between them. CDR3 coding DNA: TGTGCCAGCAGATTGGGTCTGAATTCACCCCTCCACTTT. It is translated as CASRLGLNSPLHF.

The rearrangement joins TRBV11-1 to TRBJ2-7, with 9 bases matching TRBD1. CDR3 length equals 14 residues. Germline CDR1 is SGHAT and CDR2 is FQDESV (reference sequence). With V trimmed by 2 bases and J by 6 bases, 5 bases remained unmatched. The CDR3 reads CASSLRDRVTEQYF. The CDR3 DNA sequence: TGTGCCAGCAGCTTAAGGGACAGGGTAACCGAGCAGTACTTC. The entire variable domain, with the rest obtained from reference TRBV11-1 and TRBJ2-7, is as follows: EAEVAQSPRYKITEKSQAVAFWCDPISGHATLYWYRQILGQGPELLVQFQDESVVDDSQLPKDRFSAERLKGVDSTLKIQPAELGDSAMYLCASSLRDRVTEQYFGPGTRLTVT.